The next 9 T cell receptor beta chains were all read from a single sample in a study of blood T cell repertoires in COVID-19. Data came from immunoSEQ multiplex PCR; TCRdb stores just in-frame clones and leaves some out. The data hold roughly 100,000 clones, with about 91% observed a single time. Sequencing input: peripheral blood. The receptors were gathered from a man younger than 30 with acute or convalescent COVID-19.

The V and J genes are TRBV3-1 (or the pseudogene TRBV3-2) and TRBJ1-2, with 9 bases lining up with TRBD1. The V and J ends lost 7 bases and 8 bases, in that order; junction bases with no gene match: 11. This CDR3 has 14 residues. Germline loops: CDR1 LGHDT, CDR2 YNNKEL (reference sequence). The CDR3 DNA reads as TGTGCCAGCATACCGGGACAGGGTTCGCCGGGCTACACCTTC. Its translation: CASIPGQGSPGYTF.

In this sample, this clone turned up many times. The CDR3 region is CASNRAGVSYEQYF. As DNA, the CDR3 is TGTGCCAGCAACCGAGCGGGGGTCTCCTACGAGCAGTACTTC. V gene TRBV27 combines with J gene TRBJ2-7, with 8 bases that match TRBD2. The CDR3 runs to 14 residues. CDR1 is MNHEY, CDR2 SMNVEV, per germline (reference sequence). V was pared by 7 bases and J by 0 bases, with 5 bases of the junction left unmatched.

This rearrangement joins TRBV7-9 to TRBJ2-1, with 9 bases fitting TRBD1. The CDR3 loop spans 17 amino acids. V lost 5 bases and J lost 7; bases outside the gene matches: 15. Germline V lookup: CDR1 SEHNR, CDR2 FQNEAQ (reference sequence). The CDR3 spells CASSPPNRDRALNEQFF. CDR3 nucleotides: TGTGCCAGCAGCCCCCCCAACCGGGACAGGGCTCTAAATGAGCAGTTCTTC.

The chain has TRBV18 and TRBJ2-2; 8 nucleotides agree with TRBD2. Germline CDR1 and CDR2: KGHSH and LQKENI. The CDR3 has 17 amino acids. V was pared by 5 bases and J by 3 bases, with 11 bases of the junction left unmatched. CDR3 loop: CASSSRGSGVDTGELFF. CDR3 nucleotides: TGTGCCAGCTCATCCCGTGGTAGCGGGGTCGACACCGGGGAGCTGTTTTTT.

The rearrangement uses TRBV5-8 and TRBJ1-5; 7 bases map to TRBD1. Germline CDR1 SGHTS, CDR2 YDEGEE. With 6 bases clipped from V and 7 bases from J, the junction kept 7 bases outside the gene matches. The CDR3 has 13 residues. The CDR3 DNA is TGTGCCAGCATCGACAGGGTTGGACAGCCCCAGCATTTT. Translating it yields CASIDRVGQPQHF.

This chain uses TRBV2 with TRBJ2-2, with 7 bases lining up with TRBD1. Germline V gives CDR1 SNHLY, CDR2 FYNNEI. The J segment lost 1 base and the V segment lost 9 bases, leaving 5 bases of the junction unmatched. There are 14 residues in the CDR3. The CDR3 sequence is CASTRTGNTGELFF. CDR3 DNA sequence: TGTGCCAGTACCCGGACAGGGAACACCGGGGAGCTGTTTTTT. Supplemented by reference TRBV2 and TRBJ2-2, the full variable domain reads EPEVTQTPSHQVTQMGQEVILRCVPISNHLYFYWYRQILGQKVEFLVSFYNNEISEKSEIFDDQFSVERPDGSNFTLKIRSTKLEDSAMYFCASTRTGNTGELFFGEGSRLTVL.

The chain uses TRBV19 and TRBJ2-1; TRBD2 agrees at 10 bases. Unmatched junction bases numbered 9, after V lost 7 bases and J lost 9 bases. There are 14 residues in the CDR3. Looked up from germline, CDR1 is LNHDA and CDR2 is SQIVND (reference sequence). The CDR3 coding sequence is TGTGCCAGTACAGCAAAACTAGCGGGAAGTGAGCAGTTCTTC. Its translation is CASTAKLAGSEQFF.

The chain is built from TRBV27 and TRBJ1-5, with TRBD1 as a possible D gene (6 bases). The CDR3 sequence is 13 residues long. Germline values: CDR1 MNHEY, CDR2 SMNVEV (reference sequence). V was shortened by 2 bases and J by 7 bases, with 9 bases between the two germline ends. The CDR3 loop is CASSLKGGQPQHF. CDR3 in DNA: TGTGCCAGCAGTTTAAAAGGGGGACAGCCCCAGCATTTT.

This chain joins TRBV19 and TRBJ1-1; 9 bases agree with TRBD1. CDR1 and CDR2 from the germline V gene are LNHDA and SQIVND (reference sequence). Trimming took 5 bases from V and 0 from J; bases not matched to a gene: 4. The CDR3 is made up of 15 amino acids. The CDR3 sequence: CASSLDRGLNTEAFF. In nucleotides, the CDR3 is TGTGCCAGTAGTTTGGACAGGGGTTTGAACACTGAAGCTTTCTTT.